This is a list of T cell receptor beta chains from one sample in a study of shared clonotypes between healthy human individuals. Profiled with immunoSEQ multiplex PCR; TCRdb holds only in-frame clones, not every one. The sample gives 2 million to 2.5 million clones, roughly 92% of which show up once; 0.37% is in the top ten. Sequenced: naive CD4+ T cells from PBMCs. The receptors shown here come from a man aged 18-30 years in good health. Some clones in this sample may be carry-over from other donors' samples. The CDR3 runs from the conserved cysteine through the conserved F or W. The D gene is left open where the match is weak. Only part of the rows carry a size: once, few, many, or a class if the clone is expanded.

NA	NA	TRBJ2-3	TRBV30	CAWSEGGPAGTQYF	TGTGCCTGGAGTGAGGGGGGGCCGGCGGGAACGCAGTATTTT
NA	NA	TRBJ1-1	TRBV7-2	CASSTNQGSTEAFF	TGTGCCAGCAGCACAAATCAGGGTTCCACTGAAGCTTTCTTT
NA	NA	TRBJ2-1	TRBV11-2	CASSLLGEANEQFF	TGTGCCAGCAGCCTACTGGGGGAGGCCAATGAGCAGTTCTTC
NA	NA	TRBJ2-1	TRBV4-1	CASSQDQGSYNEQFF	TGCGCCAGCAGCCAAGATCAGGGTTCCTACAATGAGCAGTTCTTC
NA	TRBD2	TRBJ2-3	TRBV6-5	CASSRMTSATDTQYF	TGTGCCAGCAGCCGAATGACTAGCGCCACAGATACGCAGTATTTT
NA	NA	TRBJ2-1	TRBV7-3	CASSLLRSGGRDEQFF	TGTGCCAGCAGCTTGCTCCGAAGCGGAGGGCGGGATGAGCAGTTCTTC
NA	NA	TRBJ1-2	TRBV5-1	CASSPTGGFNYGYTF	TGCGCCAGCAGCCCCACGGGGGGCTTCAACTATGGCTACACCTTC
NA	NA	TRBJ2-5	TRBV29-1	CSGGWETQYF	TGCAGCGGGGGGTGGGAGACCCAGTACTTC
NA	NA	TRBJ1-3	TRBV28	CASSLDYRDHSGNTIYF	TGTGCCAGCAGTTTAGACTACAGGGACCACTCTGGAAACACCATATATTTT
NA	NA	TRBJ1-2	TRBV5-1	CASTAAGGAGGYTF	TGCGCCAGCACAGCCGCGGGGGGCGCGGGTGGCTACACCTTC
NA	TRBD1	TRBJ1-3	TRBV9	CASSVRGQVGNTIYF	TGTGCCAGCAGCGTAAGGGGACAGGTGGGAAACACCATATATTTT
NA	NA	TRBJ1-4	TRBV11-3	CASSRQAVREKLFF	TGTGCCAGCAGCAGACAGGCCGTGAGAGAAAAACTGTTTTTT
once	TRBD2	TRBJ2-1	TRBV9	CASSVASGKYNEQFF	TGTGCCAGCAGCGTAGCTAGCGGGAAGTACAATGAGCAGTTCTTC
NA	NA	TRBJ2-2	TRBV29-1	CSVGPHRNTGELFF	TGCAGCGTGGGGCCCCACAGAAACACCGGGGAGCTGTTTTTT
NA	NA	TRBJ2-7	TRBV11-2	CASSLGANYEQYF	TGTGCCAGCAGCTTAGGGGCTAACTACGAGCAGTACTTC
NA	TRBD1	TRBJ2-2	TRBV5-4	CASSSRGRNAGELFF	TGTGCCAGCAGCTCGAGGGGGCGGAACGCCGGGGAGCTGTTTTTT
NA	TRBD1	TRBJ1-4	TRBV29-1	CSVAKGARGPNEKLFF	TGCAGCGTCGCGAAGGGGGCGAGGGGGCCTAATGAAAAACTGTTTTTT
NA	NA	TRBJ1-4	TRBV7-9	CASSPSGAAEKLFF	TGTGCCAGCAGTCCTTCAGGGGCTGCTGAAAAACTGTTTTTT
once	NA	TRBJ2-2	TRBV7-6	CASSPFVRGANTGELFF	TGTGCCAGCAGCCCTTTCGTTAGGGGGGCGAACACCGGGGAGCTGTTTTTT
NA	NA	TRBJ1-1	TRBV5-1	CASSGTVNTEAFF	TGCGCCAGCAGCGGAACGGTGAACACTGAAGCTTTCTTT
NA	NA	TRBJ1-1	TRBV6-5	CASSYSWGGRDTEAFF	TGTGCCAGCAGTTACTCCTGGGGGGGACGGGACACTGAAGCTTTCTTT
NA	TRBD2	TRBJ2-2	TRBV5-1	CASAPGGANTGELFF	TGCGCCAGCGCCCCCGGGGGGGCGAACACCGGGGAGCTGTTTTTT
NA	NA	TRBJ2-3	TRBV11-2	CASSLVGGTSTDTQYF	TGTGCCAGCAGCCTAGTGGGCGGGACCAGCACAGATACGCAGTATTTT
NA	NA	TRBJ2-7	TRBV2	CASSEWGYEQYF	TGTGCCAGCAGCGAATGGGGCTACGAGCAGTACTTC
NA	NA	TRBJ2-2	TRBV7-2	CASSLAATGELFF	TGTGCCAGCAGCTTAGCCGCCACCGGGGAGCTGTTTTTT
NA	TRBD1	TRBJ1-2	TRBV11-2	CASSPGQGSGYTF	TGTGCCAGCAGCCCGGGACAGGGGTCGGGCTACACCTTC
NA	TRBD2	TRBJ2-3	TRBV5-4	CASSSGTSGSTDTQYF	TGTGCCAGCAGTTCCGGGACTAGCGGTAGCACAGATACGCAGTATTTT
few	NA	TRBJ1-1	TRBV9	CASSVVMGGTGAFF	TGTGCCAGCAGCGTAGTGATGGGAGGGACGGGGGCTTTCTTT
once	NA	TRBJ1-2	TRBV9	CASSARGIPSRGYTF	TGTGCCAGCAGCGCCCGGGGGATCCCCTCTCGGGGCTACACCTTC
NA	NA	TRBJ2-7	TRBV18	CASSPPGRAVVGYEQYF	TGTGCCAGCTCACCCCCGGGACGGGCTGTTGTAGGATACGAGCAGTACTTC
NA	NA	TRBJ1-3	TRBV7-9	CASSPPGQPASGNTIYF	TGTGCCAGCAGCCCCCCCGGACAGCCCGCCTCTGGAAACACCATATATTTT
once	NA	TRBJ1-1	TRBV11-3	CASSFGGDQNTEAFF	TGTGCCAGCAGCTTCGGGGGCGACCAAAACACTGAAGCTTTCTTT
NA	NA	TRBJ2-7	TRBV28	CATGGPTYEQYF	TGTGCCACGGGGGGCCCGACCTACGAGCAGTACTTC
NA	NA	TRBJ2-3	TRBV5-5	CASRTPSRDTQYF	TGTGCCAGCAGAACACCCTCTCGAGATACGCAGTATTTT
NA	NA	TRBJ2-2	TRBV21-1	CASSKAGLADSTGELFF	TGTGCCAGCAGCAAAGCGGGGCTAGCGGACTCCACCGGGGAGCTGTTTTTT
NA	TRBD2	TRBJ2-7	TRBV6-5	CANGGSTTSSYEQYF	TGTGCCAACGGGGGGTCCACTACTAGCTCCTACGAGCAGTACTTC
few	NA	TRBJ1-1	TRBV29-1	CSVKNTEAFF	TGCAGCGTTAAGAACACTGAAGCTTTCTTT
NA	NA	TRBJ1-3	TRBV6-5	CASRDKGRGNTIYF	TGTGCCAGCAGGGATAAGGGGAGGGGAAACACCATATATTTT
NA	NA	TRBJ1-2	TRBV29-1	CSVGTTRDYGYTF	TGCAGCGTTGGGACTACTAGGGACTATGGCTACACCTTC
once	NA	TRBJ2-7	TRBV7-3	CASSPGLGNEQYF	TGTGCCAGCAGCCCAGGTTTGGGGAACGAGCAGTACTTC
NA	TRBD1	TRBJ1-4	TRBV28	CASRTGGVEKLFF	TGTGCCAGCCGGACAGGGGGCGTTGAAAAACTGTTTTTT
NA	TRBD2	TRBJ2-1	TRBV28	CASSFAGATYNEQFF	TGTGCCAGCAGTTTCGCGGGAGCCACCTACAATGAGCAGTTCTTC
NA	NA	TRBJ2-7	TRBV21-1	CASSKQDYEQYF	TGTGCCAGCAGCAAACAGGACTACGAGCAGTACTTC
once	NA	TRBJ2-5	TRBV2	CASSEAPGRTETQYF	TGTGCCAGCAGTGAAGCGCCGGGACGAACAGAGACCCAGTACTTC